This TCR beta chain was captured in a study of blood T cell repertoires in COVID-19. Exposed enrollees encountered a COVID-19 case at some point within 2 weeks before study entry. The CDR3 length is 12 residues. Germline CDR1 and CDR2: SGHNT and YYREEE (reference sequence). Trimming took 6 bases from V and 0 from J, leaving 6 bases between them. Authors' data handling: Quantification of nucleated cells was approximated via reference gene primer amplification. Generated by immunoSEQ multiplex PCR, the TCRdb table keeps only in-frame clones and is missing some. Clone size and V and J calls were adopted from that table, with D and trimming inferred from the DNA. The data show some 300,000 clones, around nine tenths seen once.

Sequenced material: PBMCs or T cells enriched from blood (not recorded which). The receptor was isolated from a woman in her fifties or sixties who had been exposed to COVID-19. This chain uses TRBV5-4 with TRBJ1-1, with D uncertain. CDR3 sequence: CASTNMNTEAFF. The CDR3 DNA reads TGTGCCAGCACCAACATGAACACTGAAGCTTTCTTT.